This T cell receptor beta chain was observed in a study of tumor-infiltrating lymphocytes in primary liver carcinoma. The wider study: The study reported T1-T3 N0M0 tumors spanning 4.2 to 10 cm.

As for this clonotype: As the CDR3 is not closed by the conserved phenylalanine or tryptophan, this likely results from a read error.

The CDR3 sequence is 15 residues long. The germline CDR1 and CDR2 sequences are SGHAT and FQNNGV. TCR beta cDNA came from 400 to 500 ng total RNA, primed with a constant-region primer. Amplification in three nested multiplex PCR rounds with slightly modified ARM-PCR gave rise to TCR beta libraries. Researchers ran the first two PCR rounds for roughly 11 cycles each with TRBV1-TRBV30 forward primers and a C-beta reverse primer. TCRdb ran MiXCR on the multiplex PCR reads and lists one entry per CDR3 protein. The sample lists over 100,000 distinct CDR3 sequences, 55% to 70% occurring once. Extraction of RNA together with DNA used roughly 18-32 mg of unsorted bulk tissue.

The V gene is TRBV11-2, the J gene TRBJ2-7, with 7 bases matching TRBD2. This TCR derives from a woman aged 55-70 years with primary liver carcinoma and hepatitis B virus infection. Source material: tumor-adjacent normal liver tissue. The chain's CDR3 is CVSSHGGTDSYDQYL. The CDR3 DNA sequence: TGTGTCAGCAGCCACGGGGGGACCGATTCCTACGATCAGTACCTC.